A selection of T cell receptor beta chains follows, all from one sample in a study of T cell responses to AZD1222 COVID-19 vaccine. This table comes from immunoSEQ multiplex PCR, and its TCRdb copy is limited to in-frame clones, with some not included. The table has about 100,000 clones, approximately 89% seen once; the top ten hold 3.1%. Sequencing used peripheral blood, obtained on day 0 of MenACWY control vaccination. The receptors stem from an adult in good health. Each CDR3 is given with its conserved first and last residue. The D gene is left open where the match is weak.

j_gene,len,v_gene,d_gene,CDR3aa
TRBJ2-3,13,TRBV7-3,-,CASRDRSTDTQYF
TRBJ2-7,15,TRBV7-8,-,CASSLVRGVGYEQYF
TRBJ2-3,13,TRBV10-1,-,CASSPAVTDTQYF
TRBJ2-7,15,TRBV7-2,-,CASSLTGVGTYEQYF
TRBJ2-7,17,TRBV18,TRBD1,CASSPQLGQGTSYEQYF
TRBJ1-2,13,TRBV30,-,CACSPKWGIGYTF
TRBJ2-3,13,TRBV7-9,-,CASSLGGTSSQYF
TRBJ2-7,11,TRBV3-1/TRBV3-2,-,CASSREDTHIF
TRBJ1-2,14,TRBV2,-,CASSEFPANYGYTF
TRBJ2-1,16,TRBV11-1,TRBD2,CASSPSGGVYLIEQFF
TRBJ2-5,15,TRBV6-2/TRBV6-3,TRBD2,CASSPKRAGGETQYF
TRBJ2-1,15,TRBV9,TRBD1,CASSVDGTDYNEQFF
TRBJ1-3,16,TRBV9,-,CASSVGSTASGNTIYF
TRBJ1-4,14,TRBV6-5,-,CASSPGRGGEKLFF
TRBJ1-6,14,TRBV3-1/TRBV3-2,TRBD1,CASSLTGLDSPLHF
TRBJ2-7,15,TRBV28,TRBD1,CASSFRRRGTYEQYF
TRBJ2-2,16,TRBV7-2,TRBD2,CASSLDAGRVTGELFF
TRBJ2-6,17,TRBV5-1,-,CASSLAGQGSGANVLTF
TRBJ2-5,13,TRBV5-5,-,CASSAWTPETQYF
TRBJ2-3,15,TRBV27,TRBD2,CASSSRTSPGGTQYF
TRBJ1-1,13,TRBV7-9,-,CASSRDWGAEAFF
TRBJ2-7,15,TRBV30,TRBD1,CAWSAGQGGPYEQYF
TRBJ1-2,13,TRBV12-3/TRBV12-4,-,CASSLKQNYGYTF
TRBJ1-6,17,TRBV6-6,TRBD1,CASSRRVRTGGNSPLHF
TRBJ2-1,13,TRBV7-9,-,CASSLGPENEQFF
TRBJ1-4,14,TRBV5-8,-,CASSPKDKYEKLFF
TRBJ1-5,13,TRBV10-1,-,CASSESLGQPQHF
TRBJ1-2,14,TRBV18,-,CASSPDRANYGYTF
TRBJ2-2,16,TRBV7-9,TRBD1,CASHPNDRVGTGELFF
TRBJ1-2,13,TRBV2,-,CASSVRGRSGYTF
TRBJ2-2,13,TRBV25-1,-,CASNERRNGELFF
TRBJ1-1,12,TRBV29-1,-,CSAGTGGTEAFF
TRBJ1-2,13,TRBV28,TRBD1,CASSTGTDYGYTF
TRBJ1-1,13,TRBV2,-,CASSETPGEGAFF
TRBJ1-4,13,TRBV5-1,-,CASSFSQNEKLFF
TRBJ1-2,14,TRBV30,-,CAWILDSAIYGYTF
TRBJ2-5,15,TRBV4-1,-,CASSRTTGSQETQYF
TRBJ2-7,15,TRBV6-5,TRBD1,CASSYQRQGSYEQYF
TRBJ1-2,15,TRBV9,-,CASSVDPGYDYGYTF
TRBJ1-4,14,TRBV19,-,CASSIMEVQEKLFF
TRBJ2-5,15,TRBV5-5,TRBD2,CASSLRGGPPETQYF
TRBJ2-3,15,TRBV7-2,-,CASSLVGYATDTQYF